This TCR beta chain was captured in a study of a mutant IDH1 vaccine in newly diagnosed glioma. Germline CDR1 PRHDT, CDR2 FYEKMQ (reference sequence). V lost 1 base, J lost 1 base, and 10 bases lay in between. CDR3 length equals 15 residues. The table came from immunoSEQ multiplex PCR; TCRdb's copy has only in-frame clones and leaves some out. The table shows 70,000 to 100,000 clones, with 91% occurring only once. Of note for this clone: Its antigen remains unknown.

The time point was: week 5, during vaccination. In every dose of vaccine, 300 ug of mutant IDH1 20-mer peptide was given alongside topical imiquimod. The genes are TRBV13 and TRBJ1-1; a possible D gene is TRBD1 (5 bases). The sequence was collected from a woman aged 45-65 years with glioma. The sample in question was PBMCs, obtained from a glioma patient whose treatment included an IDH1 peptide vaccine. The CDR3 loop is CASSLERGRNTEAFF. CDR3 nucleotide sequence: TGTGCCAGCAGCTTAGAAAGGGGACGGAACACTGAAGCTTTCTTT. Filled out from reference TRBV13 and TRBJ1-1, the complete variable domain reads AAGVIQSPRHLIKEKRETATLKCYPIPRHDTVYWYQQGPGQDPQFLISFYEKMQSDKGSIPDRFSAQQFSDYHSELNMSSLELGDSALYFCASSLERGRNTEAFFGQGTRLTVV.